The 8 T cell receptor beta chains below all came from one sample that was sequenced in a study of cytomegalovirus exposure and HLA in healthy donors. The PCR made use of 60 Vbeta and 13 Jbeta primers. Clones were sequenced by immunoSEQ multiplex PCR, and TCRdb holds only the in-frame ones, with some missing. The sample lists about 210,000 clones, roughly 80% occurring once. Sequenced sample: PBMCs. The receptors here all came from a man aged 25-45 years in good health and CMV-seronegative.

The genes are TRBV28 and TRBJ1-5; D is unclear. The length of the CDR3 is 13 residues. The V gene's germline CDR1 is MDHEN and CDR2 SYDVKM. With 3 bases removed from V and 5 bases from J, the gap between germline ends came to 8 bases. The CDR3 here is CASSFGLYQPQHF. For the CDR3, the DNA is TGTGCCAGCAGTTTTGGACTGTATCAGCCCCAGCATTTT.

The genes are TRBV6-5 and TRBJ1-1, with 7 bases aligning to TRBD1. The trim removed 6 bases at V and 10 bases at J, leaving 8 bases unmatched. The CDR3 extends over 12 amino acids. Germline V gene sequence: CDR1 MNHEY, CDR2 SVGAGI. The CDR3 DNA is TGTGCCAGCAGCCAGACAGGGAGAGGAGCTTTCTTT. Translating it yields CASSQTGRGAFF.

The J gene is TRBJ2-7, the V gene TRBV5-6; perhaps TRBD1 as D (6 bases). The V end was cut by 0 bases, the J end by 2 bases, with 15 bases between. This CDR3 comprises 16 residues. Germline CDR1 is SGHDT and CDR2 is YYEEEE. This chain's CDR3 is CASSLAEGQWAYEQYF. The CDR3 DNA reads as TGTGCCAGCAGCTTGGCTGAAGGACAGTGGGCCTACGAGCAGTACTTC.

The J gene is TRBJ2-1, the V gene TRBV11-2; D ambiguous. Per germline, CDR1 SGHAT and CDR2 FQNNGV. Trimming shortened V by 0 bases and J by 3 bases, and 9 bases separated the two germline ends. CDR3 length: 15 amino acids. The CDR3 region is CASSLDSNSYNEQFF. In nucleotides, the CDR3 is TGTGCCAGCAGCTTAGATTCCAACAGCTACAATGAGCAGTTCTTC.

V and J are TRBV5-5 and TRBJ1-3; 10 bases are shared with TRBD1. Germline V lookup: CDR1 SGHKS, CDR2 YYEKEE (reference sequence). This CDR3 is built from 15 residues. V was pared by 4 bases and J by 3 bases, with 4 bases of the junction left unmatched. The CDR3 DNA follows: TGTGCCAGCAGCCGGACAGGGGGAGTTGGAAACACCATATATTTT. Its translation: CASSRTGGVGNTIYF.

This rearrangement joins TRBV28 to TRBJ2-3, with TRBD2 matching over 13 bases. Germline CDR1 and CDR2: MDHEN and SYDVKM. The CDR3 spans 15 residues. The J segment lost 6 bases and the V segment lost 5 bases, leaving 5 bases of the junction unmatched. CDR3 sequence: CASSLPGLAGDTQYF. CDR3 nucleotides: TGTGCCAGCAGTCTCCCGGGACTAGCGGGGGATACGCAGTATTTT.

The chain couples TRBV19 to TRBJ2-6, with TRBD1 matching 9 bases. CDR1 and CDR2 (germline): LNHDA, SQIVND (reference sequence). This CDR3 comprises 20 residues. V was clipped by 3 bases and J by 0 bases; unmatched bases: 12. DNA for the CDR3: TGTGCCAGTAGTATTATAGCGACAGGGGGGATTATCTCTGGGGCCAACGTCCTGACTTTC. This codes for CASSIIATGGIISGANVLTF.

This clone showed up just once. The CDR3 spells CASSQDRLAEGDTQYF. CDR3 nucleotides: TGCGCCAGCAGCCAAGACCGACTAGCGGAGGGAGATACGCAGTATTTT. The chain links TRBV4-1 to TRBJ2-3, with 9 bases matching TRBD2. The CDR3 covers 16 residues. Germline CDR1 is MGHRA and CDR2 is YSYEKL. V was pared by 0 bases and J by 5 bases, with 6 bases of the junction left unmatched.